This T cell receptor beta chain appears in the sequencing data of a study of blood T cell repertoires in COVID-19. Overall study: Whether acute or convalescent, the COVID-19 samples came from the United States, Italy and Spain. The analysed material was cDNA or gDNA that came from T cells, B-cell-depleted T cells, or PBMCs.

Germline V lookup: CDR1 SNHLY, CDR2 FYNNEI. Trimming shortened V by 3 bases and J by 6 bases, and 14 bases separated the two germline ends. The CDR3 extends over 14 amino acids. Original processing methods: Estimates of nucleated cell counts were drawn from the amplification of reference gene primers. Clones were read by immunoSEQ multiplex PCR, and TCRdb kept only the in-frame ones, dropping some. D and trimming come from the DNA, and the V and J calls and clone size come from that table. The sample gives roughly 50,000 clones, 84% of which show up once; 2% to 3% is in the top ten. The chain uses TRBV2 and TRBJ1-1, with a tentative D call TRBD1 (6 bases). Sequences were obtained from peripheral blood. This receptor was taken from a man aged 45-65 years with acute or convalescent COVID-19. The CDR3 DNA sequence: TGTGCCAGCAGTGACTGGGGACAACTCCCTGAAGCTTTCTTT. Residues: CASSDWGQLPEAFF. Full variable domain (outside the CDR3, taken from reference TRBV2 and TRBJ1-1): EPEVTQTPSHQVTQMGQEVILRCVPISNHLYFYWYRQILGQKVEFLVSFYNNEISEKSEIFDDQFSVERPDGSNFTLKIRSTKLEDSAMYFCASSDWGQLPEAFFGQGTRLTVV.